This T cell receptor (beta chain) was profiled in a study of blood T cells in healthy people across ages. Concerning this clonotype: Germline is not matched at one junction end, which may reflect a read error.

Germline CDR1 is MDHEN and CDR2 is SYDVKM. This CDR3 comprises 15 residues. PCR was performed a second time for about 7 to 12 cycles using a sample-barcoded 5' primer and a J-beta primer mix. TCRdb reprocessed the 5' RACE reads via MiXCR and lists one record per CDR3 protein. The profile shows fewer than 1,000,000 distinct CDR3 sequences, about 46% of them singletons. The source material was blood. This receptor was obtained from a man aged 80 or over in good health. The rearrangement links TRBV28 to TRBJ2-7, with D uncertain. In nucleotides, the CDR3 is TGTGCCGGCAGTTTGGCCGGGCCTGTCTCCTACGAGCAGTACTTC. Amino acid sequence: CAGSLAGPVSYEQYF.